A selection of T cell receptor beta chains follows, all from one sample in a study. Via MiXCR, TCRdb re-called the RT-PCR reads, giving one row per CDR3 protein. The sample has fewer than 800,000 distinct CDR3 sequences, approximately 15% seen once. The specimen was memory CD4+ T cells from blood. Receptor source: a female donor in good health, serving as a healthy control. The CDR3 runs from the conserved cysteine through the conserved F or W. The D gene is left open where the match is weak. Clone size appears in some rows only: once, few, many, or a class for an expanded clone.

TGCGCCAGCAGCCAGCGGACAGAAAACATTCAGTACTTC | CASSQRTENIQYF | TRBV4-3 | NA | many | TRBJ2-4
TGTGCTAGCAGCTTTGCGGGGGACACAGATACGCAGTATTTT | CASSFAGDTDTQYF | TRBV7-7 | TRBD2 | few | TRBJ2-3
TGTGCCAGCAGCGTTGGCCAGGGTCAATCACCCCTCCACTTT | CASSVGQGQSPLHF | TRBV9 | NA | few | TRBJ1-6
TGTGCCAGCACCGAGCCCGGGACAGGGTTTCACGAGCAGTACTTC | CASTEPGTGFHEQYF | TRBV28 | TRBD1 | many | TRBJ2-7
TGCGCCAGCAGCTTGGACGAGCCCGGACGTAACACTGAAGCTTTCTTT | CASSLDEPGRNTEAFF | TRBV5-1 | NA | NA | TRBJ1-1
TGCGCCAGCAGCCAAGCCTTAACGGTTACTAATGAAAAACTGTTTTTT | CASSQALTVTNEKLFF | TRBV4-1 | NA | NA | TRBJ1-4
TGTGCCAGCAGCCCGGGACAGCTTACTAGCACAGATACGCAGTATTTT | CASSPGQLTSTDTQYF | TRBV5-4 | TRBD1 | NA | TRBJ2-3
TGCGCCAGCAGCAATAGCGGGAGCCCTAACAATGAGCAGTTCTTC | CASSNSGSPNNEQFF | TRBV5-1 | TRBD2 | NA | TRBJ2-1
TGTGCCAGCAGTTACGGCAGGGGCGGTGAGACCCAGTACTTC | CASSYGRGGETQYF | TRBV6-5 | NA | many | TRBJ2-5
TGTGCCACCAGTGACACGACAGGGAGGCTAGAAGAGACCCAGTACTTC | CATSDTTGRLEETQYF | TRBV24-1 | NA | NA | TRBJ2-5
TGTGCCAGCAGTTACTACGGTCTGGAAAATTCACCCCTCCACTTT | CASSYYGLENSPLHF | TRBV6-6 | NA | NA | TRBJ1-6
TGCGCCAGCAGCTCGGCGGCCTTGAACACTGAAGCTTTCTTT | CASSSAALNTEAFF | TRBV5-1 | NA | few | TRBJ1-1
TGTGCCAGCAGCTTGGATTGGACTAGCGGGTACGAGCAGTACTTC | CASSLDWTSGYEQYF | TRBV5-6 | TRBD2 | many | TRBJ2-7
TGTGCCAGCAGTTTTAACCGCAGGGCCGGCTACACCTTC | CASSFNRRAGYTF | TRBV12-3/TRBV12-4 | NA | many | TRBJ1-2
TGTGCCAGCGGCGGGGGCAGGGTAAACAGGGACACTGAAGCTTTCTTT | CASGGGRVNRDTEAFF | TRBV9 | NA | NA | TRBJ1-1
TGTGCCAGCAGTTCCACAGGGAGATCGGAAGAGCAGTACTTC | CASSSTGRSEEQYF | TRBV6-5 | NA | NA | TRBJ2-7
TGTGCCAGCAGCCCGTTGGGTAGCGGGGGCGGAGAGACCCAGTACTTC | CASSPLGSGGGETQYF | TRBV7-9 | TRBD2 | few | TRBJ2-5
TGTGCCAGCATAAAGGCGAATGGCTACACCTTC | CASIKANGYTF | TRBV6-4 | NA | few | TRBJ1-2
TGTGCCAGCAGCCCCTCGTATTGGGTCTTT | CASSPSYWVF | TRBV12-3/TRBV12-4 | NA | many | TRBJ1-1
TGTGCCAGCAGCGTGGACGGCGCAGCTGTTGAGCAGTTCTTC | CASSVDGAAVEQFF | TRBV9 | NA | NA | TRBJ2-1
TGTGCCAGCAGTTACCCCACGGGTACAGATACGCAGTATTTT | CASSYPTGTDTQYF | TRBV6-6 | NA | NA | TRBJ2-3
TGTGCCAGCACCCAGGACCCCTACTATGGCTACACCTTC | CASTQDPYYGYTF | TRBV6-5 | NA | many | TRBJ1-2
TGCAGCGTGCGACAGGGGAGTGAGCAGTTCTTC | CSVRQGSEQFF | TRBV29-1 | TRBD1 | many | TRBJ2-1
TGCGCCAGCACTCCCTCTGGGGGGACAGCTAGCAATCAGCCCCAGCATTTT | CASTPSGGTASNQPQHF | TRBV10-2 | TRBD1 | few | TRBJ1-5
TGTGCCAGCAGCGCCATGTCAGGGGCCTTATACGAGCAGTACTTC | CASSAMSGALYEQYF | TRBV7-2 | NA | NA | TRBJ2-7
TGCAGTGCTCTTAGTTTTGACTATGGCTACACCTTC | CSALSFDYGYTF | TRBV20-1 | NA | few | TRBJ1-2
TGCGCCAGCAGCGTGGGGCACCGTGAAAAACTGTTTTTT | CASSVGHREKLFF | TRBV4-3 | NA | NA | TRBJ1-4
TGCGCCAGCAGCTTGGCCCGGACTAGCGATAGCACAGATACGCAGTATTTT | CASSLARTSDSTDTQYF | TRBV5-1 | TRBD2 | few | TRBJ2-3
TGTGCCAGCAGAATACTAGGTGACACCGGGGAGCTGTTTTTT | CASRILGDTGELFF | TRBV7-8 | NA | few | TRBJ2-2
TGTGCCAGCAGCTTAACAGGCTCACGTAAACACACCGGGGAGCTGTTTTTT | CASSLTGSRKHTGELFF | TRBV11-2 | NA | few | TRBJ2-2
TGCAGTGCTAGATACACTAGCGGGGGGGAGACCCAGTACTTC | CSARYTSGGETQYF | TRBV20-1 | TRBD2 | many | TRBJ2-5
TGCGCCAGCAGCCGACGAACCGGGACAGGGGACGGTGGCTACACCTTC | CASSRRTGTGDGGYTF | TRBV4-3 | TRBD1 | few | TRBJ1-2
TGTGCCATCAGTCCACTAGAGATCTCCTACAATGAGCAGTTCTTC | CAISPLEISYNEQFF | TRBV10-3 | NA | many | TRBJ2-1
TGTGCCAGCAGCCGCTTGACAGGGGACTACGAGCAGTACTTC | CASSRLTGDYEQYF | TRBV3-1 | TRBD1 | few | TRBJ2-7
TGTGCCAGCCTGACAGGGGCTAATGAAAAACTGTTTTTT | CASLTGANEKLFF | TRBV6-1 | TRBD1 | NA | TRBJ1-4
TGCAGTGCTAGAGGGCTCGGGACTAGCCTCCATGAGCAGTTCTTC | CSARGLGTSLHEQFF | TRBV20-1 | TRBD2 | NA | TRBJ2-1
TGTGCCAGCAGCGTAGAAGGCCTCTCGATAGATACGCAGTATTTT | CASSVEGLSIDTQYF | TRBV9 | NA | NA | TRBJ2-3
TGCGCCAGCAGCTCGAGGGGGGTTGAAGGCCAAGAGCAGTACTTC | CASSSRGVEGQEQYF | TRBV5-1 | NA | many | TRBJ2-7
TGCAGTGCTACCTCCTCTACTGGACTGTTAGCTAACTATGGCTACACCTTC | CSATSSTGLLANYGYTF | TRBV20-1 | NA | few | TRBJ1-2
TGTGCCTGGAGTGTAAGGGGAGTCGGCTACACCTTC | CAWSVRGVGYTF | TRBV30 | NA | many | TRBJ1-2
TGTGCCAGCAGCGGAAGCGGGGGGGCAATCTTGGGGCCCTACAATGAGCAGTTCTTC | CASSGSGGAILGPYNEQFF | TRBV9 | TRBD2 | NA | TRBJ2-1
TGCGCCAGCAGCCCACAGGGGGCCAACACTGAAGCTTTCTTT | CASSPQGANTEAFF | TRBV5-1 | TRBD1 | many | TRBJ1-1
TGCAGCGTTGTGTTCGACGGGCCCTACAATCAGCCCCAGCATTTT | CSVVFDGPYNQPQHF | TRBV29-1 | NA | many | TRBJ1-5
TGTGCCAGCAGCCTAGGCCAGCGGGAGTCCTACGAGCAGTACTTC | CASSLGQRESYEQYF | TRBV3-1 | TRBD2 | few | TRBJ2-7
TGTGCCAGCAGTGAATTGGGGACAGGGTCCTACGAGCAGTACTTC | CASSELGTGSYEQYF | TRBV25-1 | TRBD1 | few | TRBJ2-7
TGTGCCACCCAACTGGGCGCTAGCGGGAGTATTGAGCAGTTCTTC | CATQLGASGSIEQFF | TRBV10-3 | TRBD2 | many | TRBJ2-1
TGTGCCAGCAGCCGACTAGCGGGAGGGCCCGGCGAGCAGTACTTC | CASSRLAGGPGEQYF | TRBV4-2 | TRBD2 | many | TRBJ2-7
TGTGCCAGCAGTAACTCGGGACAGATAGGTTCACCCCTCCACTTT | CASSNSGQIGSPLHF | TRBV6-5 | TRBD1 | few | TRBJ1-6
TGTGCCACCGGGGGGTCCTACAATGAGCAGTTCTTC | CATGGSYNEQFF | TRBV6-2/TRBV6-3 | TRBD2 | NA | TRBJ2-1
TGTGCCAGCACCAGACTAGCGGGAGCCCAAGAGACCCAGTACTTC | CASTRLAGAQETQYF | TRBV11-2 | TRBD2 | NA | TRBJ2-5
TGCAGTGAGAAGGCAGGAGGAGAGACCCAGTACTTC | CSEKAGGETQYF | TRBV20-1 | NA | NA | TRBJ2-5
TGTGCCAGCAGCCGGTCCCGAGACTACGAGCAGTACTTC | CASSRSRDYEQYF | TRBV7-3 | NA | once | TRBJ2-7
TGTGCCATCAGTGAGGAACCGGGGGCAGAGACCCAGTACTTC | CAISEEPGAETQYF | TRBV10-3 | NA | many | TRBJ2-5
TGCAGTGCTCCTAGGACAGGGGTTGCAGATACGCAGTATTTT | CSAPRTGVADTQYF | TRBV20-1 | TRBD1 | many | TRBJ2-3
TGCGCCAGCAGCCCCAGAGGGACTACTAGCGGGGGAGTAAATGAGCAGTTCTTC | CASSPRGTTSGGVNEQFF | TRBV5-1 | TRBD2 | few | TRBJ2-1